These 8 T cell receptor beta chains were all obtained from the same sample, sequenced in a study of long-term antiretroviral therapy in people with HIV. Researchers report immunoSEQ v3.0 was run at survey level. Sequenced by immunoSEQ multiplex PCR; TCRdb stores in-frame clones only, minus some. The sample holds under 45,000 clones, about 94% seen once. The sample was unsorted PBMCs, taken more than 5 years after starting antiretroviral therapy. These receptors all come from a woman aged 45 to 65 with HIV.

This clone was seen once. The rearrangement links TRBV6-1 to TRBJ2-3; 8 positions match TRBD1. Trimming took 6 bases from V and 3 from J; bases not matched to a gene: 8. This CDR3 comprises 15 residues. Germline lookup yields CDR1 MNHNS and CDR2 SASEGT. Written as DNA, the CDR3 is TGTGCCAGCAGCCCGACAGGGGTTCTGACAGATACGCAGTATTTT. This translates into CASSPTGVLTDTQYF.

The CDR3 region is CSVGASRNYGYTF. DNA for the CDR3: TGCAGCGTTGGGGCCAGTAGAAACTATGGCTACACCTTC. V is TRBV29-1 and J is TRBJ1-2, with D uncertain. This CDR3 is 13 amino acids long. The V gene lost 4 bases and the J gene lost 2 bases, with 11 bases spanning the gap. Germline lookup yields CDR1 SQVTM and CDR2 ANQGSEA.

This clone was recorded once. V gene TRBV7-2 combines with J gene TRBJ2-3; D is unclear. Germline V CDR1 and CDR2: SGHTA, FQGNSA. V lost 5 bases and J lost 1, with 7 bases in between. The CDR3 runs 13 residues. CDR3 loop: CASSLDGTDTQYF. DNA of the CDR3: TGTGCCAGCAGCCTCGACGGCACAGATACGCAGTATTTT.

The chain employs TRBV4-2 and TRBJ1-4; TRBD1 might be the D (6 bases). This CDR3 region has 16 residues. The V gene lost 0 bases and the J gene lost 4 bases, with 12 bases spanning the gap. Germline CDR1 is LGHNA and CDR2 is YNFKEQ. CDR3 sequence: CASSQDSVDSNEKLFF. DNA for the CDR3: TGTGCCAGCAGCCAAGATAGCGTGGACAGTAATGAAAAACTGTTTTTT.

The rearrangement links TRBV18 to TRBJ1-1; D is possibly TRBD1 (5 bases). V was trimmed by 5 bases and J by 1 base, leaving 23 bases between them. CDR3 length: 18 residues. CDR1 is KGHSH and CDR2 is LQKENI in the germline V gene. The chain's CDR3 is CASSSRLAGSSRNTEAFF. For the CDR3, the DNA is TGTGCCAGCTCATCACGATTGGCAGGGAGTAGTAGGAACACTGAAGCTTTCTTT.

V gene TRBV5-6 combines with J gene TRBJ1-1, with D tentatively TRBD1 (5 bases). V shed 4 bases and J shed 4 bases, with 11 bases lying between them. Germline CDR1 and CDR2: SGHDT and YYEEEE. The CDR3 sequence is 13 residues long. Written as DNA, the CDR3 is TGTGCCAGCAGCGACCGGGGCAGCACTGAAGCTTTCTTT. It translates to CASSDRGSTEAFF.

The chain uses TRBV7-8 and TRBJ1-1; D gene uncertain. CDR3 length equals 16 residues. Trimming removed 5 bases from V and 0 bases from J, with 16 bases in between. Germline CDR1 is SGHVS and CDR2 is FQNEAQ. The CDR3, as DNA: TGTGCCAGCAGCCCACCCCCCACGGGGTTGAACACTGAAGCTTTCTTT. It translates to CASSPPPTGLNTEAFF.

The CDR3, as DNA: TGTGCCAGCAGTGAATGGGTAGGAACTAAGGGCTACACCTTC. It specifies CASSEWVGTKGYTF. The chain couples TRBV2 to TRBJ1-2; D uncertain. V gave up 2 bases and J gave up 8 bases, with 15 bases separating them. The CDR3 runs to 14 residues. Germline V gives CDR1 SNHLY, CDR2 FYNNEI.